This TCR beta chain was found in a study of T cells after yellow fever vaccination. TCRdb recomputed calls from the 5' RACE reads with MiXCR, one row per CDR3 protein. The repertoire holds tens of thousands of distinct CDR3 sequences, more than 9% seen once, with around 10% in the top ten. This CDR3 is built from 14 residues. Trimming took 3 bases from V and 7 from J, leaving 12 bases between them. This clonotype was recorded many times. The source material was PBMCs, either bulk or a sorted T-cell subset (CD4+, CD8+, memory, or dextramer-sorted; not recorded which), sampled around 16 days after the first yellow fever vaccination. V is TRBV12-3 or TRBV12-4 and J is TRBJ1-4; no reliable D call. The clonotype comes from a man younger than 35 who received the YFV17D yellow fever vaccine. The CDR3 reads CASSFRGGGEKLFF. The CDR3, as DNA: TGTGCCAGCAGTTTTCGGGGAGGCGGTGAAAAACTGTTTTTT.